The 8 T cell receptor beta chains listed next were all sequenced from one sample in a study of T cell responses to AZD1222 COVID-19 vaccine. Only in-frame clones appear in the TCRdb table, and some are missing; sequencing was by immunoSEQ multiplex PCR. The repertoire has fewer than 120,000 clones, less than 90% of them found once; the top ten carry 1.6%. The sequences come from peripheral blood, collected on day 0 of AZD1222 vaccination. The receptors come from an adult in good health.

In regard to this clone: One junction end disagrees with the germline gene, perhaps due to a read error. The CDR3 here is CASSEDPLFTPIF. As DNA, the CDR3 is TGTGCCAGCAGTGAAGACCCTCTCTTTACACCGATCTTC. The genes are TRBV6-1 and TRBJ1-2; D is ambiguous. The CDR3 length is 13 residues. From germline, CDR1 is MNHNS and CDR2 SASEGT.

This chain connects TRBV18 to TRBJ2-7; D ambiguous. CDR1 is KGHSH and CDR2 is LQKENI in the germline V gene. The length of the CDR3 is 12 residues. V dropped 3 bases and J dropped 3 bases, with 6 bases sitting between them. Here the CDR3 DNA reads TGTGCCAGCTCACCTAACAGCTACGAGCAGTACTTC. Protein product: CASSPNSYEQYF.

The CDR3 DNA reads TGTGCCAGCAGCTTATTGTCGGGACACGAGTCCTCTGGGGCCAACGTCCTGACTTTC. Amino acid sequence: CASSLLSGHESSGANVLTF. This sequence joins TRBV7-6 and TRBJ2-6; D is possibly TRBD1 (6 bases). V lost 2 bases and J 0 bases, leaving 17 bases between the germline ends. This CDR3 is built from 19 residues. Germline V gene sequence: CDR1 SGHVS, CDR2 FNYEAQ.

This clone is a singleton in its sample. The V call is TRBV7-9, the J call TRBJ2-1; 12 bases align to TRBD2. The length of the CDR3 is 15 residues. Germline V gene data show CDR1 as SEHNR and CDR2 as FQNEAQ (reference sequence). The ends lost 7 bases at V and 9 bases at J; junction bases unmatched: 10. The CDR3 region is CASNPSGTSGFEQFF. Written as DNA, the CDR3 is TGTGCCAGCAACCCCTCCGGGACTAGCGGGTTTGAGCAGTTCTTC.

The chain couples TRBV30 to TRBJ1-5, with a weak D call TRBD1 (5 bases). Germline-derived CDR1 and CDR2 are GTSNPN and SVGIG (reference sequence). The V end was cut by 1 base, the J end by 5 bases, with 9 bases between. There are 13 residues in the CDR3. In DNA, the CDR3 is TGTGCCTGGAGTGAAGACAGATATCAGCCCCAGCATTTT. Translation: CAWSEDRYQPQHF.

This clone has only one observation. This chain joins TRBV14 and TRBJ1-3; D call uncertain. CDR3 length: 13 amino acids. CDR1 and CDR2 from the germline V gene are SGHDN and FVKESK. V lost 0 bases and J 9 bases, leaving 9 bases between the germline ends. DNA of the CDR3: TGTGCCAGCAGCCAAGAAGATACCGGCACCATATATTTT. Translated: CASSQEDTGTIYF.

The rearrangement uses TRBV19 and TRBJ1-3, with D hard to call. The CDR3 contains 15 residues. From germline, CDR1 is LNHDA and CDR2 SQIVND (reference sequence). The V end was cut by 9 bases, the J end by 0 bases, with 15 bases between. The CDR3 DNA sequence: TGTGCCAGCACCCTCCGGGATAGCTCTGGAAACACCATATATTTT. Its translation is CASTLRDSSGNTIYF.

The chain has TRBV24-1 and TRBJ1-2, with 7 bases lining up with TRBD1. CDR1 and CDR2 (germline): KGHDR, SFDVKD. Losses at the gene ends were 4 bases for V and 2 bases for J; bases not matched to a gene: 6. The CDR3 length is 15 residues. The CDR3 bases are TGTGCCACCAGTGACCCGACAGGGTCCAACTATGGCTACACCTTC. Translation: CATSDPTGSNYGYTF.